This T cell receptor beta chain was sequenced for a study of cytomegalovirus exposure and HLA in healthy donors. Whole-study results and caveats: Altogether, 150 to 200 TCR beta chains were recorded as cytomegalovirus-associated. As confirmed in vitro, a few CMV-associated chains were specific for CMV antigens. In a later analysis, first-cohort TCR clusters were found to tend to co-occur in the 130 or so validation repertoires.

Germline V gives CDR1 MDHEN, CDR2 SYDVKM. The germline V and J ends were trimmed by 5 bases and 1 base, with 20 bases remaining between them. This CDR3 has 17 residues. Sequenced by immunoSEQ multiplex PCR; TCRdb stores in-frame clones only, minus some. The top ten hold about 10% of the sample, which has some 140,000 clones, 89% seen once. As to this clone: Its antigen remains unknown.

This TCR was recovered from a woman younger than 30 in good health and CMV-seropositive. The source material was PBMCs. J is TRBJ1-1 and V is TRBV28; tentative D call: TRBD1 (5 bases). The CDR3 sequence is CASSAGTSWPTNTEAFF. CDR3 nucleotides: TGTGCCAGCAGTGCTGGGACTTCGTGGCCGACGAACACTGAAGCTTTCTTT.